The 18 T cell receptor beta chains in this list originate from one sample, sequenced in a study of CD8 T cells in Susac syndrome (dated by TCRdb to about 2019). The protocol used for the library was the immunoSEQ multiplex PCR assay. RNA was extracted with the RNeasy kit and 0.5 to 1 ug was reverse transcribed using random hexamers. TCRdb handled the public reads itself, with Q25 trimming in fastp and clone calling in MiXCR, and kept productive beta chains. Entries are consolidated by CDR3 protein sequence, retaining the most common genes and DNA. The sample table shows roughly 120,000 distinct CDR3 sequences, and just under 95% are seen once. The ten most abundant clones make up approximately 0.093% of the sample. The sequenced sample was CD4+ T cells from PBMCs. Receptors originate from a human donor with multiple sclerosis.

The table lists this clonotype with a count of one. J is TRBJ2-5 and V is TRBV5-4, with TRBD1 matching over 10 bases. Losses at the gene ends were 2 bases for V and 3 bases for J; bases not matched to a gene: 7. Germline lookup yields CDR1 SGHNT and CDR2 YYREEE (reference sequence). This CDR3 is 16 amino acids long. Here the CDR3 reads CASSFPSGTGEETQYF. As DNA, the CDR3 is TGTGCCAGCAGCTTCCCTTCCGGGACAGGGGAAGAGACCCAGTACTTC.

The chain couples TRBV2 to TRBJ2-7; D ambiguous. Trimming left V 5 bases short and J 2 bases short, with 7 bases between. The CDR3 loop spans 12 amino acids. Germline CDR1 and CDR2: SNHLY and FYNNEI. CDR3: CASSPRAYEQYF. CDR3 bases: TGTGCCAGCAGTCCCCGAGCCTACGAGCAGTACTTC.

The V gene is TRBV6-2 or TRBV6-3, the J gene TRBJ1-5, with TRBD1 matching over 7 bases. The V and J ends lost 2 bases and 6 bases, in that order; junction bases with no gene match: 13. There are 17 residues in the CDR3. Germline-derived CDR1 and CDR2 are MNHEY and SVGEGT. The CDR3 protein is CASSYRLGQAVSQPQHF. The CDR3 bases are TGTGCCAGCAGTTACCGACTTGGACAGGCTGTATCTCAGCCCCAGCATTTT.

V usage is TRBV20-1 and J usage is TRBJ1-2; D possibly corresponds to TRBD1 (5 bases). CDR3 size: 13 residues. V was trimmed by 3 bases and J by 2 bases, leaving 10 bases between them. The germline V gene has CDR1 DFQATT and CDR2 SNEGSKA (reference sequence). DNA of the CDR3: TGCAGTGCTAGTATCGCAGGGAACTATGGCTACACCTTC. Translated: CSASIAGNYGYTF.

The CDR3 loop reads CASSGTSTGRSSYEQYF. The CDR3 DNA reads TGTGCCAGCAGCGGGACTTCGACAGGGAGGAGCTCCTACGAGCAGTACTTC. The chain has TRBV7-2 and TRBJ2-7, with D possibly TRBD1 on 7 matching bases. Trimming shortened V by 5 bases and J by 0 bases, and 20 bases separated the two germline ends. This CDR3 comprises 17 residues. The germline CDR1 and CDR2 sequences are SGHTA and FQGNSA.

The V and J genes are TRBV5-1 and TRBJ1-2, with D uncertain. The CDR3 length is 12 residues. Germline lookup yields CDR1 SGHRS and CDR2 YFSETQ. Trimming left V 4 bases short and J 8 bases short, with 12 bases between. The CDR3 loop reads CASSGSNSGYTF. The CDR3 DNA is TGCGCCAGCAGCGGCTCTAACTCGGGCTACACCTTC.

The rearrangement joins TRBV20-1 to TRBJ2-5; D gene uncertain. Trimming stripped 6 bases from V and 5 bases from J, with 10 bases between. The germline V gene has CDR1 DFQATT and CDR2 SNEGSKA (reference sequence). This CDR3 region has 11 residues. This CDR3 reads CSAQNQETQYF. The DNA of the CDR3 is TGCAGTGCCCAAAATCAGGAGACCCAGTACTTC.

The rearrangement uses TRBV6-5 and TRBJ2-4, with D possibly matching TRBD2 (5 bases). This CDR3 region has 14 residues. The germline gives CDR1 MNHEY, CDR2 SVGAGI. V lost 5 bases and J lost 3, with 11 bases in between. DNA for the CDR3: TGTGCCAGCAGTAAGGCAGAGGGCAAAAACATTCAGTACTTC. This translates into CASSKAEGKNIQYF.

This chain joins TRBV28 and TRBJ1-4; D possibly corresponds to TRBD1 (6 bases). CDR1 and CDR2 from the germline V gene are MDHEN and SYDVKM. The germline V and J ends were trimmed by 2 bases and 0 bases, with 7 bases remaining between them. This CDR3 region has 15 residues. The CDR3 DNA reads TGTGCCAGCAGTTTACGGGACACAACTAATGAAAAACTGTTTTTT. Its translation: CASSLRDTTNEKLFF. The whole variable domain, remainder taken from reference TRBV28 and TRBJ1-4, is DVKVTQSSRYLVKRTGEKVFLECVQDMDHENMFWYRQDPGLGLRLIYFSYDVKMKEKGDIPEGYSVSREKKERFSLILESASTNQTSMYLCASSLRDTTNEKLFFGSGTQLSVL.

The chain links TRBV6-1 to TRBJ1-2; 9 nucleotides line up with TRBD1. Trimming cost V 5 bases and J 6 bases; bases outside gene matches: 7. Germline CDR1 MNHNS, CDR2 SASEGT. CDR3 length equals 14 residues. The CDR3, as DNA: TGTGCCAGCAGTATATCACAGGGGGCGCATGGCTACACCTTC. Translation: CASSISQGAHGYTF.

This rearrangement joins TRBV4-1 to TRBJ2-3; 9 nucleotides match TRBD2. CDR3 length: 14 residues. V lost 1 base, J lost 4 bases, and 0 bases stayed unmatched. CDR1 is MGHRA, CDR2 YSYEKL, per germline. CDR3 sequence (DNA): TGCGCCAGCAGCCAAGGCGGGGGGGCAGATACGCAGTATTTT. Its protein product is CASSQGGGADTQYF.

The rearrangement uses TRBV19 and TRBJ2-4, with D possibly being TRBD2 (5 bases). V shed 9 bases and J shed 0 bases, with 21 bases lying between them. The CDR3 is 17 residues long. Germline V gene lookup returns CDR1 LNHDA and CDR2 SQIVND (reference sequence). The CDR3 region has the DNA TGTGCCAGCGCCGCTAGCCCGGACGACCTAGCCAAAAACATTCAGTACTTC. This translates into CASAASPDDLAKNIQYF.

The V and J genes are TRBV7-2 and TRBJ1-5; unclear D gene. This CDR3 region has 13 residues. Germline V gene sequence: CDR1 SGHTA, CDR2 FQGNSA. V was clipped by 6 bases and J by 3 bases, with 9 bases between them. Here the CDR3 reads CASSSGVNQPQHF. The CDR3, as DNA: TGTGCCAGCAGTTCGGGTGTCAATCAGCCCCAGCATTTT.

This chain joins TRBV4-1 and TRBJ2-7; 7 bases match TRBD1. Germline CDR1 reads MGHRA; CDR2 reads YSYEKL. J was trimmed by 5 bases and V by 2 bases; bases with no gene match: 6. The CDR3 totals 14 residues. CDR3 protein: CASSQRQGWDEQYF. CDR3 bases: TGCGCCAGCAGCCAACGACAGGGTTGGGACGAGCAGTACTTC.

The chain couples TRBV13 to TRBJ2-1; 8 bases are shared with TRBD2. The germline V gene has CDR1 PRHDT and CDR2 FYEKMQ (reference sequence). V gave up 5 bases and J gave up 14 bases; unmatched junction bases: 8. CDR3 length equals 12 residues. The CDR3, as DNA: TGTGCCAGCAGCGCAACCGGGACTAGGGAGTTCTTC. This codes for CASSATGTREFF. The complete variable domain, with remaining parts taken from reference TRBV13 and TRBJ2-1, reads AAGVIQSPRHLIKEKRETATLKCYPIPRHDTVYWYQQGPGQDPQFLISFYEKMQSDKGSIPDRFSAQQFSDYHSELNMSSLELGDSALYFCASSATGTREFFGPGTRLTVL.

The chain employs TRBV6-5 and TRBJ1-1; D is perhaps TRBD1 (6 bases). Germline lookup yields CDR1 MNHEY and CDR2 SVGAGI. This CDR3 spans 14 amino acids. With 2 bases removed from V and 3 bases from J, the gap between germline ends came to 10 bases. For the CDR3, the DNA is TGTGCCAGCAGTTACCGGACAGCGGACACTGAAGCTTTCTTT. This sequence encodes CASSYRTADTEAFF.

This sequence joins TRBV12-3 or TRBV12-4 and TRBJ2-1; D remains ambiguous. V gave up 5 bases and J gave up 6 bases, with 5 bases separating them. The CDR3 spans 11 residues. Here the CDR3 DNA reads TGTGCCAGCAGTCCCCTCAATGAGCAGTTCTTC. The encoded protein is CASSPLNEQFF.

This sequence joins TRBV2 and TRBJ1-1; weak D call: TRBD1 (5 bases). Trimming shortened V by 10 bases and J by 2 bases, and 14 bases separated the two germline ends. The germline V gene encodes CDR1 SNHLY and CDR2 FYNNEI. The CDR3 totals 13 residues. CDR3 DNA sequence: TGTGCCACCCCCGGGACGGCAAACACTGAAGCTTTCTTT. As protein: CATPGTANTEAFF.